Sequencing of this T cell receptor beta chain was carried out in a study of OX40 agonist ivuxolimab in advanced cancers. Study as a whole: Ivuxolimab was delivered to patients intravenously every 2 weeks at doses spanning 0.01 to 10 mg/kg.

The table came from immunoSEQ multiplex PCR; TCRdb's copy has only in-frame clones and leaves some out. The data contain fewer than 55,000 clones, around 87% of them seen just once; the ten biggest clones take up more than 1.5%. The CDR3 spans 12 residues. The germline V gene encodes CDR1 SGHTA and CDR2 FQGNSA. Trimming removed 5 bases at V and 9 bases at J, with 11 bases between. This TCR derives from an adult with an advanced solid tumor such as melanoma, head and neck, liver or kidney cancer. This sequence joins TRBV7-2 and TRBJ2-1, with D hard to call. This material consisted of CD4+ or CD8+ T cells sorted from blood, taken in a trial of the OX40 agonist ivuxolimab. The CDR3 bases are TGTGCCAGCAGCCGACCGGAGCCTGAGCAGTTCTTC. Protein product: CASSRPEPEQFF.